This T cell receptor (beta chain) appears in the sequencing data of a study of T cell repertoires in cytomegalovirus infection. Turning to the study itself: It was the public TCR beta signatures that indicated both CMV infection and matching HLA type.

Trimming took 2 bases from V and 5 from J, leaving 6 bases between them. The CDR3 length is 12 residues. Germline lookup yields CDR1 PRHDT and CDR2 FYEKMQ (reference sequence). TCRdb independently ran MiXCR on the reads; one entry per CDR3 protein. The data show 310,000 or so distinct CDR3 sequences, with about 9.1% seen just once and approximately 2.3% held by the top ten. Notes on the study in general: Summed public TCR beta family frequency identified CMV carriers bearing the relevant HLA.

Comment on this clonotype: Its specificity is unknown.

The receptor was isolated from a human donor in good health (CMV status not recorded). Some clones in this sample may be carry-over from other donors' samples. The chain carries TRBV13 and TRBJ2-5; D is undetermined. The sample taken for sequencing was PBMCs. This CDR3 reads CASSLYRETQYF. In DNA form, the CDR3 reads TGTGCCAGCAGCTTATATCGCGAGACCCAGTACTTC.